A single sample is the source of the 20 T cell receptor beta chains below, sequenced in a study of post-analysis software for immune sequencing data. These receptors have no known antigen. Study-level results: Among 4 or 5 TRBV segments more frequent in patients than controls were TRBV5-6, TRBV5-1 and TRBV20-1.

Unique molecular identifiers were built into the TCR beta cDNA libraries. TCRdb redid the calling of the PCR reads with MiXCR, one entry per CDR3 protein. The profile covers hundreds of thousands of distinct CDR3 sequences, with approximately 30% appearing a single time and roughly 0.57% taken by the ten largest. Sequences were obtained from blood. These receptors were taken from a girl aged 10 to 17 with multiple sclerosis.

J is TRBJ2-5 and V is TRBV20-1; D possibly matches TRBD1 or TRBD2 (6 bases each). The CDR3 covers 14 residues. The V gene lost 5 bases and the J gene lost 4 bases, with 17 bases spanning the gap. CDR1 and CDR2 from the germline V gene are DFQATT and SNEGSKA (reference sequence). The CDR3 loop reads CSAGDKAGGETQYF. The CDR3 nucleotides read TGCAGTGCTGGGGACAAAGCGGGTGGAGAGACCCAGTACTTC.

This clonotype occurred a few times. The rearrangement links TRBV21-1 to TRBJ2-7; the table gives TRBD2 as D, unverified against the DNA. TRBV21-1 is described as a pseudogene. The CDR3 is made up of 15 amino acids. The CDR3 here is CASSNTPSRAYEQYF. The CDR3, as DNA: TGTGCCAGCAGCAATACCCCTAGCAGGGCCTACGAGCAGTACTTC.

In this sample, this clonotype turned up many times. The chain couples TRBV6-5 to TRBJ2-5; 7 nucleotides match TRBD2. Germline V gene lookup returns CDR1 MNHEY and CDR2 SVGAGI. CDR3 length: 15 residues. J lost 5 bases, V lost 2 bases, and 8 bases had no gene match. CDR3: CASSYTWTSEETQYF. CDR3 bases: TGTGCCAGCAGTTACACGTGGACTAGTGAGGAGACCCAGTACTTC.

The genes are TRBV7-9 and TRBJ2-3, with 7 bases identical to TRBD1. This CDR3 is built from 15 residues. J was trimmed by 4 bases and V by 3 bases; bases with no gene match: 7. CDR1 and CDR2 from the germline V gene are SEHNR and FQNEAQ (reference sequence). The CDR3 bases are TGTGCCAGCAGCTTCTTAGGGGGCCTTTCAGATACGCAGTATTTT. Translation gives CASSFLGGLSDTQYF.

On this clonotype itself: With a much larger clone just one base away, this may be a read error. CDR3 loop: CASRLGINYGYTF. The CDR3 region has the DNA TGTGCCAGCAGGTTGGGCATCAACTATGGCTACACCTTC. The chain employs TRBV12-3 or TRBV12-4 and TRBJ1-2; D is ambiguous. The CDR3 length is 13 residues. Trimming left V 6 bases short and J 2 bases short, with 10 bases between.

About this clonotype itself: The junction shows a germline mismatch at one end, possibly a read error. The CDR3 DNA sequence: TGCGCCGGCAGCTCCAGGAGGGTAGCGGAGGGCTCCTACAATGAGCAGTTCTTC. This codes for CAGSSRRVAEGSYNEQFF. The V call is TRBV5-1, the J call TRBJ2-1; a possible D gene is TRBD2 (6 bases). CDR1 SGHRS and CDR2 YFSETQ come from the germline V gene. The length of the CDR3 is 18 residues. The full variable domain, its missing parts supplied by reference TRBV5-1 and TRBJ2-1, is KAGVTQTPRYLIKTRGQQVTLSCSPISGHRSVSWYQQTPGQGLQFLFEYFSETQRNKGNFPGRFSGRQFSNSRSEMNVSTLELGDSALYLCAGSSRRVAEGSYNEQFFGPGTRLTVL.

This clonotype has ten or more counts. The rearrangement links TRBV4-1 to TRBJ2-4; no firm D call. Between the trimmed V and J ends, which lost 0 bases and 6 bases, there was a span of 15 bases. Looked up from germline, CDR1 is MGHRA and CDR2 is YSYEKL. The CDR3 is 16 amino acids. The CDR3 sequence: CASSQDFGGPGNIQYF. Written as DNA, the CDR3 is TGCGCCAGCAGCCAAGATTTCGGTGGACCAGGAAACATTCAGTACTTC.

This clonotype was recorded at least ten times. The CDR3 reads CSATRDRGDEQYF. The CDR3 DNA reads TGCAGCGCAACGCGGGACAGGGGGGACGAGCAGTACTTC. The V gene is TRBV29-1, the J gene TRBJ2-7, with 11 bases fitting TRBD1. Losses at the gene ends were 7 bases for V and 5 bases for J; bases not matched to a gene: 7. The CDR3 loop spans 13 amino acids. Germline V gene sequence: CDR1 SQVTM, CDR2 ANQGSEA.

The rearrangement joins TRBV7-2 to TRBJ2-3; TRBD2 is a possible D gene (6 bases). This CDR3 contains 16 residues. Looked up from germline, CDR1 is SGHTA and CDR2 is FQGNSA. Trimming cost V 1 base and J 6 bases, with 17 bases left between them. The CDR3: CASSLEDGRLGDTQYF. Written as DNA, the CDR3 is TGTGCCAGCAGCTTAGAGGACGGGAGACTTGGGGATACGCAGTATTTT.

This clonotype showed up just a few times. The rearrangement uses TRBV12-3 or TRBV12-4 and TRBJ1-6; TRBD1 might be the D (5 bases). With 5 bases removed from V and 8 bases from J, the gap between germline ends came to 19 bases. This CDR3 spans 16 amino acids. CDR3 in DNA: TGTGCCAGCAGTCCAGATATGGGGCTCAGGGATTCACCCCTCCACTTT. Its translation is CASSPDMGLRDSPLHF.

The gene calls are TRBV11-2 and TRBJ2-1; D might be TRBD1 (5 bases). The germline V and J ends were trimmed by 3 bases and 0 bases, with 12 bases remaining between them. Per germline, CDR1 SGHAT and CDR2 FQNNGV. The CDR3 loop spans 16 amino acids. The CDR3 here is CASSFARASSYNEQFF. CDR3 nucleotides: TGTGCCAGCAGCTTTGCCAGGGCGAGCTCCTACAATGAGCAGTTCTTC.

This clonotype was seen more than once but under ten times. The rearrangement joins TRBV6-6 to TRBJ2-3; a possible D gene is TRBD2 (7 bases). CDR3 length equals 14 residues. Germline CDR1 and CDR2: MNHNY and SVGAGI (reference sequence). V gave up 7 bases and J gave up 2 bases, with 13 bases separating them. CDR3 DNA: TGTGCCAGCACCCCCGGGGGGCCCACAGATACGCAGTATTTT. Amino acid sequence: CASTPGGPTDTQYF.

The chain couples TRBV29-1 to TRBJ1-1; no firm D call. The CDR3 spans 11 residues. V was cut by 6 bases and J by 1 base, with 6 bases left in between. Germline V lookup: CDR1 SQVTM, CDR2 ANQGSEA. In DNA, the CDR3 is TGCAGCGTACCAGAGAACACTGAAGCTTTCTTT. Translating gives CSVPENTEAFF.

This sequence joins TRBV27 and TRBJ1-6; no clear D. V lost 6 bases, J lost 8 bases, and 14 bases lay in between. From germline, CDR1 is MNHEY and CDR2 SMNVEV (reference sequence). CDR3 length: 14 residues. Written as DNA, the CDR3 is TGTGCCAGCAGCATTGGACTCATACATTCACCCCTCCACTTT. This encodes CASSIGLIHSPLHF.

The chain recombines TRBV28 with TRBJ1-6; D is possibly TRBD1 (5 bases). The CDR3 totals 15 residues. Per the germline V gene, CDR1 is MDHEN and CDR2 is SYDVKM. V was cut by 6 bases and J by 2 bases, with 11 bases left in between. The CDR3 DNA reads as TGTGCCAGCAGCCCGACGGGGCCCTATAATTCACCCCTCCACTTT. It codes for CASSPTGPYNSPLHF.

This chain links TRBV10-1 with TRBJ2-7, with TRBD2 matching 10 bases. From germline, CDR1 is WNHNN and CDR2 SYGVQD (reference sequence). J lost 6 bases, V lost 0 bases, and 5 bases had no gene match. CDR3 length: 15 residues. The CDR3 reads CASSESGLAGAEQYF. The CDR3 DNA reads TGCGCCAGCAGTGAGTCGGGGCTAGCGGGAGCCGAGCAGTACTTC.

CDR3 bases: TGTGCCAGCAGTTCAGGGGGCAGCGATTCACCCCTCCACTTT. It codes for CASSSGGSDSPLHF. The rearrangement joins TRBV7-2 to TRBJ1-6; 8 nucleotides agree with TRBD1. Looked up from germline, CDR1 is SGHTA and CDR2 is FQGNSA. The CDR3 contains 14 residues. J was trimmed by 8 bases and V by 6 bases; bases with no gene match: 6. The complete variable domain, with remaining parts taken from reference TRBV7-2 and TRBJ1-6, reads GAGVSQSPSNKVTEKGKDVELRCDPISGHTALYWYRQSLGQGLEFLIYFQGNSAPDKSGLPSDRFSAERTGGSVSTLTIQRTQQEDSAVYLCASSSGGSDSPLHFGNGTRLTVT.

On this clonotype: At one end the junction does not follow the germline gene, possibly because of a read error. The V and J genes are TRBV5-1 and TRBJ2-6, with a weak D call TRBD1 (6 bases). Germline V gene data show CDR1 as SGHRS and CDR2 as YFSETQ. The CDR3 is made up of 18 amino acids. This CDR3 reads CASSWRGTSNSGANVRTF. For the CDR3, the DNA is TGCGCCAGCAGCTGGCGTGGGACAAGCAACTCTGGGGCCAACGTCCGGACTTTC.

The rearrangement links TRBV6-1 to TRBJ2-1, with a tentative D call TRBD2 (6 bases). CDR3 length equals 11 residues. In germline, CDR1 is MNHNS, CDR2 SASEGT. V lost 3 bases to trimming and J lost 12 bases, with 9 bases between them. DNA of the CDR3: TGTGCCAGCAGTGAGATGGAGGGGCAGTTCTTC. Its translation is CASSEMEGQFF.

The V and J genes are TRBV27 and TRBJ2-3, with D perhaps TRBD2 (5 bases). V dropped 8 bases and J dropped 4 bases, with 19 bases sitting between them. The CDR3 length is 15 residues. Germline V gene data show CDR1 as MNHEY and CDR2 as SMNVEV (reference sequence). CDR3 in DNA: TGTGCCAGCGGTTATGGCGGGCCGAGCGCAGATACGCAGTATTTT. It yields the protein CASGYGGPSADTQYF.